The present TCR beta chain was sequenced within a study of blood T cell repertoires in COVID-19. Across the whole study: Researchers got acute and convalescent COVID-19 samples from the United States, Italy and Spain.

Authors' processing steps: Estimated nucleated cell counts came from reference gene primer amplification. The table came from immunoSEQ multiplex PCR; TCRdb's copy has only in-frame clones and leaves some out. The DNA was the basis for D and trimming; V, J and clone size are from that table. The sample shows roughly 110,000 clones, 89% of them seen only once. Germline V lookup: CDR1 SQVTM, CDR2 ANQGSEA. This CDR3 has 15 residues. Trimming stripped 6 bases from V and 4 bases from J, with 22 bases between. The material sequenced was peripheral blood. The chain carries TRBV29-1 and TRBJ2-7; the D gene is possibly TRBD1 (6 bases). The receptor comes from a man in his forties with active or convalescent COVID-19. CDR3 sequence reads: CSVLKLTGSRYEQYF. In DNA, the CDR3 is TGCAGCGTCCTTAAATTAACAGGGTCAAGATACGAGCAGTACTTC.